The next 11 T cell receptor beta chains were all read from a single sample in a study of vaccination and CD4 T cells after COVID-19. Treatment of the sample: roughly 10-day PBMC culture with coronavirus spike peptide pools or control peptides (ViraFEST assay). The assay that was used to sequence DNA from cultured CD4+ T cells was the Oncomine TCR Beta short-read assay. TCRdb passed the PCR reads through MiXCR, listing each CDR3 protein once. The sample includes under 25,000 distinct CDR3 sequences, about 59% seen only once; the top ten take 6%. These TCRs' antigens remain unknown. Sequencing used CD4+ T cells from blood, cultured in vitro. These TCRs come from a human donor who had recovered from COVID-19.

Only a few counts were recorded for this clonotype. Germline is not matched at one junction end, which may reflect a read error. The V call is TRBV6-5, the J call TRBJ1-2; TRBD1 matches 8 bases. Germline V gene data show CDR1 as MNHEY and CDR2 as SVGAGI. CDR3 length: 12 amino acids. The CDR3 DNA reads TGTGCCAGCAGTTACGCCCTCATGGGACAGGCCTTC. It encodes CASSYALMGQAF.

The chain employs TRBV19 and TRBJ2-1; perhaps TRBD1 as D (5 bases). This CDR3 is 15 amino acids long. The V end was cut by 5 bases, the J end by 3 bases, with 14 bases between. CDR1 and CDR2 (germline): LNHDA, SQIVND (reference sequence). The DNA for the CDR3 is TGTGCCAGTAGTCTTGGGGCAGGGATCTACAATGAGCAGTTCTTC. Translated, it gives CASSLGAGIYNEQFF.

The chain joins TRBV20-1 to TRBJ2-1; 7 nucleotides match TRBD1. Germline CDR1 reads DFQATT; CDR2 reads SNEGSKA (reference sequence). The length of the CDR3 is 14 residues. V was clipped by 5 bases and J by 6 bases; unmatched bases: 10. CDR3 sequence reads: CSAWTGGPSNEQFF. The CDR3, as DNA: TGCAGTGCTTGGACAGGTGGACCTAGCAATGAGCAGTTCTTC.

CDR3 bases: TGTGCCATCAGTGCCCGGGACAGCAACTCGAACACTGAAGCTTTCTTT. It yields the protein CAISARDSNSNTEAFF. V is TRBV10-3 and J is TRBJ1-1; 7 bases match TRBD1. Germline V lookup: CDR1 ENHRY, CDR2 SYGVKD. The CDR3 is 16 residues long. Germline trimming cut 4 bases from V and 1 base from J; bases unmatched to any gene: 9.

The DNA for the CDR3 is TGTGCCAGCAGTGCCTCGACAGGGGGCTATGGCTACACCTTC. Protein product: CASSASTGGYGYTF. The chain is built from TRBV2 and TRBJ1-2, with 9 bases that match TRBD1. V shed 4 bases, J shed 4 bases, and the junction held 4 bases outside the gene matches. CDR3 length: 14 residues. Germline V gene lookup returns CDR1 SNHLY and CDR2 FYNNEI.

The rearrangement joins TRBV30 to TRBJ1-1; 8 nucleotides agree with TRBD1. With 2 bases clipped from V and 8 bases from J, the junction kept 4 bases outside the gene matches. The CDR3 has 12 amino acids. Germline V gene sequence: CDR1 GTSNPN, CDR2 SVGIG (reference sequence). The CDR3 nucleotides read TGTGCCTGGAGTTTGACAGGGGCCGAAGCTTTCTTT. Amino acid sequence: CAWSLTGAEAFF.

V gene TRBV6-1 combines with J gene TRBJ1-1; 9 bases agree with TRBD1. The CDR3 is 14 residues long. Germline V CDR1 and CDR2: MNHNS, SASEGT. The junction had 7 bases not matched to a gene; V was cut back by 6 bases and J by 5 bases. For the CDR3, the DNA is TGTGCCAGCAGCGTCGGGACAGGGTTTACTGAAGCTTTCTTT. It specifies CASSVGTGFTEAFF.

Of note for this clonotype: An end of the junction does not agree with germline; a read error may underlie this. The gene calls are TRBV27 and TRBJ1-1, with 8 bases that match TRBD1. This CDR3 is built from 15 residues. Germline CDR1 reads MNHEY; CDR2 reads SMNVEV (reference sequence). CDR3 amino acids: CASKKDREGNAEAFF. As DNA, the CDR3 is TGTGCCAGCAAAAAGGACAGGGAGGGGAACGCTGAAGCTTTCTTT.

The CDR3 is CASSHQQGGYSPLHF. The CDR3 DNA is TGTGCCAGCAGCCACCAACAGGGGGGATATTCACCCCTCCACTTT. V gene TRBV14 combines with J gene TRBJ1-6; TRBD1 agrees at 8 bases. CDR3 length: 15 residues. With 3 bases clipped from V and 8 bases from J, the junction kept 6 bases outside the gene matches. The germline V gene has CDR1 SGHDN and CDR2 FVKESK.

V gene TRBV19 combines with J gene TRBJ1-1; D perhaps matches TRBD1 (5 bases). The V end lost 5 bases, the J end lost 0 bases, and 22 bases lay between the germline ends. CDR3 length: 18 amino acids. Germline assignment: CDR1 LNHDA and CDR2 SQIVND (reference sequence). The CDR3 nucleotides are TGTGCCAGTAGTGTTCAGGGAGTAGATTTCGGGGTGAACACTGAAGCTTTCTTT. Translating it yields CASSVQGVDFGVNTEAFF.

The gene calls are TRBV10-1 and TRBJ2-7; D is perhaps TRBD1 or TRBD2 (5 bases each). V lost 3 bases, J lost 5 bases, and 17 bases lay in between. The germline gives CDR1 WNHNN, CDR2 SYGVQD (reference sequence). CDR3 length equals 15 residues. The CDR3 DNA sequence: TGCGCCAGCAGTGATTTGCGGACCGGGGCCCACGAGCAGTACTTC. As protein: CASSDLRTGAHEQYF.